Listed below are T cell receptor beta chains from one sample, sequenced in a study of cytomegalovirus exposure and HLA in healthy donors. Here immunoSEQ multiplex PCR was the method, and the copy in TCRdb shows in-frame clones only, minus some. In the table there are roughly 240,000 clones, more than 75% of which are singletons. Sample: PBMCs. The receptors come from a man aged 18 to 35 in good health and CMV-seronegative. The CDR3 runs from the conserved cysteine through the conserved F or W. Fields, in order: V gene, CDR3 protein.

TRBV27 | CASSFAAGVSYEQYF
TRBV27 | CASSLRDLETQYF
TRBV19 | CASSPGTVNSPLHF
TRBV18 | CASSPGQGAGNEQYF
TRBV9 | CASSVDRGYTGELFF
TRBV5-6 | CASSIGTGELSNQPQHF
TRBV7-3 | CASSSWAGEGTGELFF
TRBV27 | CASSPLAVFGELFF
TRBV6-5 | CASSRQGYTEAFF
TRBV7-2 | CASSLAGSRGQETQYF
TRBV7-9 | CASSLVPGDNSPLHF